This note documents a single T cell receptor beta chain sequence. Its target is not known. This sample was taken from a study of shared clonotypes between healthy human individuals. Study summary: Each donor's CD8 memory used one plate, CD8 naive two, each CD4 subset three.

Study results and limitations: The small donor group covered limited genetic and exposure diversity.

Germline CDR1 SGHRS, CDR2 YFSETQ. With 0 bases removed from V and 4 bases from J, the gap between germline ends came to 7 bases. This CDR3 contains 13 residues. An even split of each subset's genomic DNA across several immunoSEQ plates was performed. Here immunoSEQ multiplex PCR was the method, and the copy in TCRdb shows in-frame clones only, minus some. The sample carries some 1.4 million clones, 95% to 97% recorded once. This clonotype was sampled from a man between 25 and 39 years old in good health. The rearrangement links TRBV5-1 to TRBJ1-1; D is uncertain. Sequencing input: naive CD4+ T cells sorted from blood. Stated subset: CD45RA+ positively selected. The CDR3 protein is CASSLEVTTEAFF. The CDR3 DNA sequence: TGCGCCAGCAGCTTGGAAGTGACCACTGAAGCTTTCTTT.